Sequencing of this TCR beta chain was carried out in a study of Graves' ophthalmopathy and Graves' hyperthyroidism (dated by TCRdb to between 2017 and 2018). Regarding the research as a whole: Hyperthyroidism was considered stable if no progression to ophthalmopathy occurred within 18 months of follow-up. After sampling, hyperthyroidism patients received methimazole starting at 30 mg daily, and ophthalmopathy patients received high-dose intravenous methylprednisolone. The independent validation cohort included around 19 hyperthyroidism patients plus 17 patients who later progressed from hyperthyroidism to ophthalmopathy. To explore V-J signatures that distinguish ophthalmopathy from hyperthyroidism, a discovery set of 100 patients was enrolled, made up of approximately 45 with ophthalmopathy and roughly 55 with stable hyperthyroidism. In five to seven hyperthyroidism patients, T-cell repertoires of thyroid tissue and blood were compared. In total, under 150 blood samples were TCR-sequenced: some 43 ophthalmopathy, under 85 hyperthyroidism and roughly 17 hyperthyroidism-to-ophthalmopathy patients. The study used TCR beta repertoire signatures to distinguish Graves' ophthalmopathy from Graves' hyperthyroidism and to predict progression to ophthalmopathy. What the study reported, not specific to this receptor: Among expanded thyroid clonotypes with frequency above 0.001, most also showed up in blood, which suggests that blood repertoires may reflect the thyroid immune response. No statistical method was used to predetermine the sample size, and group allocation was not hidden from the investigators. In validation, the model predicted ophthalmopathy progression with 70.59% sensitivity and around 72% specificity; more than ten predicted patients were CT-confirmed with GO in a median of approximately 6.5 months. Ophthalmopathy was separated from stable hyperthyroidism by the 13-signature model with 85% to 90% sensitivity and around 81% specificity in cross-validation and with 80%/75% in the test set.

The V and J ends are trimmed by 0 bases and 2 bases, leaving 8 bases between them. The CDR3, from cysteine to phenylalanine, totals 15 residues. Only the CDR3 DNA is retained, 45 bases long and in frame from the first base. The germline V gene (reference sequence) specifies LNHDA as CDR1 and SQIVND as CDR2. TCR beta CDR3 regions were amplified from RNA transcripts for repertoire sequencing. The first round was an RT-PCR using HTBI primers with the Qiagen OneStep RT-PCR kit, and this first round was followed by a second-round multiplex PCR, then size selection and purification. The libraries underwent paired-end sequencing with 100 bp reads on an Illumina HiSeq2000. The original pipeline was this. SOAPnuke was used to process the reads, removing any read that contained adapters or uncalled bases, had a mean Phred below 15, or lacked an exact match to the constant primer or identifier. COPE v1.2.5 was used to merge the high-quality paired reads. Clonotypes were defined as unique nucleotide sequences and were aligned to IMGT TRB V, D and J references using MiTCR v1.1. Analysis was restricted to V-J combinations with a frequency above 0.0001, which covered 98% to 99.2% of repertoires. For each V-J combination, a TCR clonal expansion and chaos score was defined as the ratio of F50 clonal expansion to chaos observed in the TCRdist matrix. Welch's t-statistics and random forest were used to reduce the features to 10 to 15 V-J combinations, which were then used as input to a naive Bayes classifier. The Morisita-Horn index was used to measure how similar the thyroid and blood repertoires were. TCRdb's own reprocessing of the public reads used fastp at Q25 and MiXCR and kept productive beta chains. Every distinct CDR3 protein forms one entry, paired with its most common genes and DNA. These V and J calls originate from TCRdb's pipeline instead of the authors' own analysis. Present in this sample are around 1,000,000 distinct CDR3 sequences, about 35% of which were seen just once. The ten largest clones take up over 8.5% of the sample.

Hyperthyroidism patients were newly diagnosed, were aged 18 to 65 years, and had a disease duration under 2 months. Patients with other autoimmune diseases, uncontrolled infections, pregnancy or lactation were excluded. Diagnosis relied on clinical symptoms, serum thyroxine, TRAb, thyroid ultrasound and orbital computed tomography. Trizol reagent was used to extract the total RNA, and its quality was then checked on an Agilent 2100 Bioanalyzer. On this clonotype itself: Its antigen target is currently unknown. No base quality information exists; no much larger clone differs at one position.

Input material: peripheral blood or thyroid tissue (not recorded which). This clonotype originated in an adult man with Graves' hyperthyroidism. The V and J segments used are TRBV19 and TRBJ1-5, with TRBD1 as a weak D call on 5 bases. The CDR3 region reads CASSIDRAGNQPQHF. The DNA is as follows: TGTGCCAGTAGTATAGACAGGGCGGGCAATCAGCCCCAGCATTTT. Here the CDR3 is joined to the reference TRBV19 and TRBJ1-5 genes, and the full variable domain is: DGGITQSPKYLFRKEGQNVTLSCEQNLNHDAMYWYRQDPGQGLRLIYYSQIVNDFQKGDIAEGYSVSREKKESFPLTVTSAQKNPTAFYLCASSIDRAGNQPQHFGDGTRLSIL.